The 31 T cell receptor beta chains given below trace back to one sample, sequenced in a study of Tregs in tolerant kidney transplant recipients. Assay: immunoSEQ multiplex PCR; the TCRdb copy retains only in-frame clones and omits some. Counted here are about 94,000 clones, 93% occurring once; the ten biggest clones make up 0.46%. The material was CD4+ T cells from blood, obtained before the transplant. All receptors derive from a human donor who received a combined kidney and bone marrow transplant.

This clone showed up just once. The rearrangement links TRBV10-3 to TRBJ1-2, with TRBD1 matching over 9 bases. Germline values: CDR1 ENHRY, CDR2 SYGVKD. The CDR3 has 16 amino acids. Trimming at V came to 6 bases and at J to 8 bases, leaving 16 bases not matched to a gene. CDR3 amino acids: CAISWTGVRKTGGYTF. The CDR3 nucleotides are TGTGCCATCAGCTGGACAGGGGTCCGAAAGACGGGAGGCTACACCTTC.

V usage is TRBV7-9 and J usage is TRBJ1-1; D remains unclear. Trimming stripped 2 bases from V and 5 bases from J, with 12 bases between. The CDR3 has 14 residues. Germline CDR1 is SEHNR and CDR2 is FQNEAQ (reference sequence). The CDR3 DNA reads TGTGCCAGCAGCTTAAATCTAATTTTGACTGAAGCTTTCTTT. Translated, it gives CASSLNLILTEAFF.

As concerns this clone: The junction departs from germline at one end; a sequencing error may be responsible. The sample has other DNA sequences that encode this CDR3 too. V is TRBV27 and J is TRBJ1-6; 9 nucleotides match TRBD1. Germline values: CDR1 MNHEY, CDR2 SMNVEV (reference sequence). The CDR3 is 18 residues long. The CDR3 region has the DNA TGTGCCAGCAGTACGGACAGGGGAGGCGGGTCCTATAATTCCCCCCTCCACTTT. As protein: CASSTDRGGGSYNSPLHF.

Comment on this clone: A read error may produce the germline difference seen at one junction end. This chain joins TRBV4-1 and TRBJ2-1, with a possible D match to TRBD2 (5 bases). CDR1 MGHRA and CDR2 YSYEKL come from the germline V gene. The CDR3 is made up of 16 amino acids. The chain's CDR3 is CASSPPGTPSHNEQFF. The CDR3, as DNA: TGCGCCAGCAGCCCCCCGGGAACCCCCTCCCACAATGAGCAGTTCTTC.

J is TRBJ1-1 and V is TRBV6-1; 9 bases line up with TRBD1. The CDR3 covers 15 residues. Germline V gives CDR1 MNHNS, CDR2 SASEGT. The trim removed 6 bases at V and 1 base at J, leaving 6 bases unmatched. Here the CDR3 DNA reads TGTGCCAGCAGGAGAAGGGACAGGGCGAACACTGAAGCTTTCTTT. Its protein is CASRRRDRANTEAFF.

The chain's CDR3 is CASSLMTGTGSNQPQHF. DNA of the CDR3: TGTGCCAGCAGCTTAATGACAGGGACTGGAAGCAATCAGCCCCAGCATTTT. This chain links TRBV7-8 with TRBJ1-5, with 7 bases aligning to TRBD1. CDR3 length: 17 residues. Germline loops: CDR1 SGHVS, CDR2 FQNEAQ. Trimming at V came to 2 bases and at J to 1 base, leaving 8 bases not matched to a gene.

This chain connects TRBV7-6 to TRBJ2-3; the D is unclear. The CDR3 length is 14 residues. Germline V gives CDR1 SGHVS, CDR2 FNYEAQ. Trimming pared 1 base from V and 2 bases from J, leaving 7 bases between. The chain's CDR3 is CASSLGQTTDTQYF. For the CDR3, the DNA is TGTGCCAGCAGCTTAGGACAAACCACAGATACGCAGTATTTT. Full variable domain (outside the CDR3, taken from reference TRBV7-6 and TRBJ2-3): GAGVSQSPRYKVTKRGQDVALRCDPISGHVSLYWYRQALGQGPEFLTYFNYEAQQDKSGLPNDRFSAERPEGSISTLTIQRTEQRDSAMYRCASSLGQTTDTQYFGPGTRLTVL.

The CDR3 reads CASRPKGTVPEQYF. The CDR3 DNA reads TGCGCCAGCAGGCCAAAAGGGACAGTCCCCGAGCAGTACTTC. The rearrangement uses TRBV5-1 and TRBJ2-7, with TRBD1 matching over 7 bases. CDR1 is SGHRS, CDR2 YFSETQ, per germline. This CDR3 spans 14 amino acids. V lost 5 bases, J lost 6 bases, and 11 bases stayed unmatched.

The genes are TRBV25-1 and TRBJ2-3; TRBD2 matches 7 bases. This CDR3 region has 15 residues. V was clipped by 2 bases and J by 2 bases; unmatched bases: 4. Germline V gene sequence: CDR1 MGHDK, CDR2 SYGVNS. The CDR3 nucleotides read TGTGCCAGCAGTGAACTAGCGGCCCTCACAGATACGCAGTATTTT. Protein product: CASSELAALTDTQYF.

The chain recombines TRBV5-1 with TRBJ1-5; possible D gene TRBD1, 5 bases. The V gene lost 5 bases and the J gene lost 7 bases, with 13 bases spanning the gap. This CDR3 has 13 amino acids. The germline V gene encodes CDR1 SGHRS and CDR2 YFSETQ. The CDR3 loop reads CASSPEPGQPQHF. CDR3 DNA sequence: TGCGCCAGCAGTCCCGAACCAGGGCAGCCCCAGCATTTT.

This CDR3 reads CASSLGARGLYEQYF. The CDR3 DNA reads as TGTGCCAGCAGCTTAGGGGCCAGGGGGCTCTACGAGCAGTACTTC. The rearrangement joins TRBV7-8 to TRBJ2-7; 8 bases line up with TRBD1. Per the germline V gene, CDR1 is SGHVS and CDR2 is FQNEAQ. CDR3 length: 15 amino acids. The J segment lost 3 bases and the V segment lost 1 base, leaving 5 bases of the junction unmatched.

The chain joins TRBV25-1 to TRBJ2-5, with TRBD1 matching 7 bases. Germline assignment: CDR1 MGHDK and CDR2 SYGVNS. The CDR3 is 13 residues long. V was clipped by 9 bases and J by 0 bases; unmatched bases: 4. The CDR3 DNA follows: TGTGCCAGTACCAGGGGGAACCAAGAGACCCAGTACTTC. Its translation is CASTRGNQETQYF.

As concerns this clone: The junction does not match germline at one end; this may be a read error. Other DNA sequences from this sample encode an identical CDR3 as well. The V gene is TRBV5-1, the J gene TRBJ1-6, with TRBD1 matching 9 bases. The CDR3 extends over 17 amino acids. Germline assignment: CDR1 SGHRS and CDR2 YFSETQ. Written as DNA, the CDR3 is TGCGCCAGCAGCTTGGGTAGGACAGGGGACGGTAATTCCCCCCTCCACTTT. It specifies CASSLGRTGDGNSPLHF.

V and J are TRBV21-1 and TRBJ2-1; the D call in the table, TRBD1, was not verified against the DNA. TRBV21-1 has pseudogene status. There are 17 residues in the CDR3. In nucleotides, the CDR3 is TGTGCCAGCAGCCAAGGGGCTAAATCGACAGGGTTCAATGAGCAGTTCTTC. Protein sequence: CASSQGAKSTGFNEQFF.

The chain links TRBV6-5 to TRBJ1-2; 7 nucleotides align to TRBD1. V lost 2 bases and J lost 4; bases outside the gene matches: 10. Per the germline V gene, CDR1 is MNHEY and CDR2 is SVGAGI. This CDR3 is built from 16 residues. The CDR3 is CASSYRPMGQRYGYTF. The CDR3 bases are TGTGCCAGCAGTTACCGACCAATGGGACAGCGCTATGGCTACACCTTC.

Worth noting for this clone: The junction departs from the called germline gene at one end, perhaps through a read error. The rearrangement links TRBV18 to TRBJ1-4; the D gene is possibly TRBD1 (6 bases). The CDR3 has 15 amino acids. Looked up from germline, CDR1 is KGHSH and CDR2 is LQKENI. The CDR3 bases are TGTGCCAGCTCACCGCAGGGGAATACTACTGAAAAACTGTTTTTT. Translating gives CASSPQGNTTEKLFF.

This rearrangement joins TRBV5-1 to TRBJ2-1; a possible D gene is TRBD2 (5 bases). Per germline, CDR1 SGHRS and CDR2 YFSETQ. The CDR3 length is 16 residues. Trimming took 5 bases from V and 15 from J, leaving 30 bases between them. The CDR3 is CASRRTQDRKVSIRFF. The CDR3 nucleotides are TGCGCCAGCAGAAGGACTCAGGACCGAAAGGTTTCGATTCGGTTCTTC.

The chain joins TRBV5-6 to TRBJ1-6, with a possible D match to TRBD1 (5 bases). This CDR3 has 15 residues. Trimming pared 0 bases from V and 14 bases from J, leaving 18 bases between. Germline CDR1 SGHDT, CDR2 YYEEEE. The CDR3 DNA is TGTGCCAGCAGCTTGGCGGGGGACGAACCCTTGACCCTCCACTTT. Protein: CASSLAGDEPLTLHF. Full variable domain (remainder filled in from reference TRBV5-6 and TRBJ1-6): DAGVTQSPTHLIKTRGQQVTLRCSPKSGHDTVSWYQQALGQGPQFIFQYYEEEERQRGNFPDRFSGHQFPNYSSELNVNALLLGDSALYLCASSLAGDEPLTLHFGNGTRLTVT.

V usage is TRBV7-2 and J usage is TRBJ1-4, with D uncertain. V lost 5 bases to trimming and J lost 4 bases, with 8 bases between them. The CDR3 contains 13 residues. The germline gives CDR1 SGHTA, CDR2 FQGNSA. The CDR3 is CASSPFLNEKLFF. The CDR3 DNA reads TGTGCCAGCAGCCCCTTCCTTAATGAAAAACTGTTTTTT.

The sample holds one count of this clone. This rearrangement joins TRBV5-1 to TRBJ2-7; 12 nucleotides align to TRBD2. The junction had 10 bases not matched to a gene; V was cut back by 3 bases and J by 0 bases. Germline CDR1 is SGHRS and CDR2 is YFSETQ. The CDR3 contains 18 residues. DNA of the CDR3: TGCGCCAGCAGCTCCGGACTAGCGGGGATTACGGGCTCCTACGAGCAGTACTTC. Protein product: CASSSGLAGITGSYEQYF.

This clone turned up a few times. The rearrangement links TRBV6-1 to TRBJ1-3; D remains ambiguous. The CDR3 runs to 16 residues. Trimming took off 2 bases at V and 0 bases at J, with 11 bases between the two ends. CDR1 is MNHNS and CDR2 is SASEGT in the germline V gene. CDR3: CASSESRGPSGNTIYF. The CDR3 DNA follows: TGTGCCAGCAGTGAATCCCGCGGCCCCTCTGGAAACACCATATATTTT.

This sequence joins TRBV7-2 and TRBJ2-7, with D maybe TRBD1 (5 bases). The CDR3 contains 14 residues. Trimming cost V 2 bases and J 3 bases, with 11 bases left between them. Germline values: CDR1 SGHTA, CDR2 FQGNSA. CDR3 protein: CASSLRGIGYEQYF. CDR3 in DNA: TGTGCCAGCAGCTTAAGGGGAATTGGCTACGAGCAGTACTTC. Filled out from reference TRBV7-2 and TRBJ2-7, the complete variable domain reads GAGVSQSPSNKVTEKGKDVELRCDPISGHTALYWYRQSLGQGLEFLIYFQGNSAPDKSGLPSDRFSAERTGGSVSTLTIQRTQQEDSAVYLCASSLRGIGYEQYFGPGTRLTVT.

The genes are TRBV6-6 and TRBJ2-7; D not certain. CDR3 length: 11 amino acids. Trimming took 5 bases from V and 4 from J, leaving 6 bases between them. Germline CDR1 and CDR2: MNHNY and SVGAGI (reference sequence). The CDR3 coding sequence is TGTGCCAGCAGTCGTAATTACGAGCAGTACTTC. This encodes CASSRNYEQYF.

The chain carries TRBV18 and TRBJ2-1; D is perhaps TRBD2 (5 bases). The germline V gene encodes CDR1 KGHSH and CDR2 LQKENI. V lost 10 bases and J 9 bases, leaving 22 bases between the germline ends. The CDR3 is made up of 14 amino acids. CDR3 coding DNA: TGTGCCACTCAACCAATCGGTAGCGAGGGTGAGCAGTTCTTC. Amino acid sequence: CATQPIGSEGEQFF.

The J gene is TRBJ2-3, the V gene TRBV5-1; 9 bases line up with TRBD2. Germline V CDR1 and CDR2: SGHRS, YFSETQ. The V and J ends lost 7 bases and 5 bases, in that order; junction bases with no gene match: 11. The CDR3 has 15 amino acids. CDR3 coding DNA: TGCGCCAGCTGGGACTTAGCGGGAGAGGGAGATACGCAGTATTTT. Protein: CASWDLAGEGDTQYF.

The chain uses TRBV21-1 and TRBJ2-1; the table names TRBD2, a call not compared with the DNA. TRBV21-1 is an annotated pseudogene. This CDR3 has 16 residues. Written as DNA, the CDR3 is TGTGCCAGCAGCAAAAAGATTAGCGCAACCTACAATGAGCAGTTCTTC. It specifies CASSKKISATYNEQFF.

The chain has TRBV7-2 and TRBJ1-3; D remains ambiguous. The V gene lost 5 bases and the J gene lost 2 bases, with 13 bases spanning the gap. The V gene's germline CDR1 is SGHTA and CDR2 FQGNSA. The CDR3 has 15 residues. This chain's CDR3 is CASSLGRAAGNTIYF. The CDR3 nucleotides read TGTGCCAGCAGCCTAGGGCGGGCAGCTGGAAACACCATATATTTT.

The V call is TRBV4-1, the J call TRBJ2-7; TRBD1 agrees at 10 bases. The CDR3 consists of 16 residues. Germline CDR1 reads MGHRA; CDR2 reads YSYEKL. V shed 1 base, J shed 1 base, and the junction held 4 bases outside the gene matches. The CDR3 reads CASSQAPGQGSYEQYF. Here the CDR3 DNA reads TGCGCCAGCAGCCAAGCCCCGGGACAGGGGTCCTACGAGCAGTACTTC.

This clone was counted a few times. This rearrangement joins TRBV28 to TRBJ1-2; TRBD1 is a possible D gene (5 bases). Germline CDR1 is MDHEN and CDR2 is SYDVKM. The ends were cut back, 3 bases at V and 0 bases at J, with 11 bases in the middle. The CDR3 contains 15 residues. The CDR3, as DNA: TGTGCCAGCAGTTTCAGCCCAGGGTCTAACTATGGCTACACCTTC. Protein sequence: CASSFSPGSNYGYTF.

This clone has only one observation. V and J are TRBV19 and TRBJ1-6, with D maybe TRBD1 (6 bases). This CDR3 is built from 15 residues. Germline-derived CDR1 and CDR2 are LNHDA and SQIVND (reference sequence). V was cut by 3 bases and J by 4 bases, with 10 bases left in between. CDR3 amino acids: CASSIWTAYNSPLHF. As DNA, the CDR3 is TGTGCCAGTAGTATCTGGACAGCTTATAATTCACCCCTCCACTTT.

The rearrangement joins TRBV5-1 to TRBJ2-7, with 12 bases fitting TRBD1. CDR3 length equals 16 residues. The ends lost 3 bases at V and 2 bases at J; junction bases unmatched: 6. Germline CDR1 and CDR2: SGHRS and YFSETQ. The CDR3 region is CASSSTGTGGAYEQYF. DNA for the CDR3: TGCGCCAGCAGCTCCACCGGGACAGGGGGCGCCTACGAGCAGTACTTC.